Each of the 16 T cell receptor beta chains below was sequenced from the same sample in a study of patients and donors after allogeneic stem cell transplantation. TCRdb itself ran the RT-PCR reads through MiXCR, one entry per CDR3 protein. The data contain 2,000 to 3,000 distinct CDR3 sequences, around 3.7% of them seen just once; the ten biggest clones take up 35% to 40%. Sequencing was performed on blood, either unsorted or a sorted T cell fraction (not recorded which). The receptors shown here come from a human donor who was either an allogeneic HSCT recipient or a stem cell or donor lymphocyte infusion donor (not recorded which). It is not recorded whose cells these are; they may come from a transplant donor.

This clonotype came up many times. CDR3 amino acids: CASSLTEGYGYTF. For the CDR3, the DNA is TGTGCCAGCAGCTTAACAGAGGGGTATGGCTACACCTTC. The chain uses TRBV7-9 and TRBJ1-2; tentative D call: TRBD1 (5 bases). Germline-derived CDR1 and CDR2 are SEHNR and FQNEAQ (reference sequence). This CDR3 has 13 amino acids. Trimming removed 2 bases from V and 5 bases from J, with 9 bases in between.

This clonotype has a handful of counts. The rearrangement uses TRBV18 and TRBJ1-1; tentatively, D is TRBD1 (6 bases). The CDR3 is 14 residues long. From germline, CDR1 is KGHSH and CDR2 LQKENI. V dropped 5 bases and J dropped 1 base, with 11 bases sitting between them. The CDR3 DNA is TGTGCCAGCTCAGCCGACAGGTGGAACACTGAAGCTTTCTTT. Its protein is CASSADRWNTEAFF.

Judged by abundance, this clonotype is large (0.1 to 1%). The chain carries TRBV20-1 and TRBJ1-3; D remains ambiguous. Trimming removed 7 bases at V and 0 bases at J, with 13 bases between. CDR1 is DFQATT, CDR2 SNEGSKA, per germline (reference sequence). This CDR3 has 14 amino acids. CDR3 amino acids: CSVAGGNSGNTIYF. The CDR3 coding sequence is TGCAGTGTAGCGGGAGGGAACTCTGGAAACACCATATATTTT.

This sequence joins TRBV7-6 and TRBJ2-7, with unresolved D. V was cut by 5 bases and J by 8 bases, with 13 bases left in between. This CDR3 has 12 amino acids. CDR1 SGHVS and CDR2 FNYEAQ come from the germline V gene. The DNA for the CDR3 is TGTGCCAGCAGCCCGGGTCGGTTTCAGCAGTACTTC. Its translation is CASSPGRFQQYF.

This chain uses TRBV19 with TRBJ2-7, with no clear D. Trimming stripped 4 bases from V and 11 bases from J, with 15 bases between. Germline V gene lookup returns CDR1 LNHDA and CDR2 SQIVND (reference sequence). This CDR3 region has 12 residues. The CDR3 reads CASSTSGSGKYF. In DNA form, the CDR3 reads TGTGCCAGTAGTACGTCCGGATCAGGAAAGTACTTC.

By its share, this clonotype is medium-sized (0.01 to 0.1%). The V and J genes are TRBV9 and TRBJ2-1; D perhaps matches TRBD1 (6 bases). V was trimmed by 0 bases and J by 10 bases, leaving 11 bases between them. CDR1 is SGDLS and CDR2 is YYNGEE in the germline V gene. This CDR3 is built from 13 residues. CDR3 nucleotide sequence: TGTGCCAGCAGCGTAGATGGGACAAGGGAGCAGTTCTTC. Its translation is CASSVDGTREQFF.

This clonotype appeared many times. The chain links TRBV5-1 to TRBJ2-3; D perhaps matches TRBD2 (7 bases). The CDR3 covers 16 residues. Germline V gene data show CDR1 as SGHRS and CDR2 as YFSETQ. V dropped 0 bases and J dropped 2 bases, with 13 bases sitting between them. The CDR3 nucleotides read TGCGCCAGCAGCTTGGGGGGGCTAGCGGACACAGATACGCAGTATTTT. Protein product: CASSLGGLADTDTQYF.

This clonotype was seen repeatedly, ten times or more. This chain links TRBV9 with TRBJ1-4; D remains ambiguous. The V gene lost 3 bases and the J gene lost 8 bases, with 14 bases spanning the gap. The germline CDR1 and CDR2 sequences are SGDLS and YYNGEE. CDR3 length: 14 amino acids. The CDR3 protein is CASSANSNVEKLFF. The CDR3 DNA reads TGTGCCAGCAGCGCAAATTCCAACGTGGAAAAACTGTTTTTT.

This clonotype showed up just a few times. The chain is built from TRBV18 and TRBJ2-1, with D possibly being TRBD1 (6 bases). The V end lost 8 bases, the J end lost 6 bases, and 17 bases lay between the germline ends. Germline assignment: CDR1 KGHSH and CDR2 LQKENI. CDR3 length equals 14 residues. This CDR3 is CASNGQIGPNEQFF. The CDR3 nucleotides are TGTGCCAGCAACGGACAGATCGGCCCCAATGAGCAGTTCTTC.

This clonotype was seen repeatedly, ten times or more. The chain joins TRBV7-9 to TRBJ2-1; the D gene is possibly TRBD1 (6 bases). V lost 2 bases and J 4 bases, leaving 9 bases between the germline ends. The CDR3 spans 14 residues. Germline CDR1 reads SEHNR; CDR2 reads FQNEAQ (reference sequence). CDR3: CASSLQGGYNEQFF. The DNA of the CDR3 is TGTGCCAGCAGCTTACAAGGGGGATACAATGAGCAGTTCTTC. The variable domain in full, with the rest retrieved from reference TRBV7-9 and TRBJ2-1, is DTGVSQNPRHKITKRGQNVTFRCDPISEHNRLYWYRQTLGQGPEFLTYFQNEAQLEKSRLLSDRFSAERPKGSFSTLEIQRTEQGDSAMYLCASSLQGGYNEQFFGPGTRLTVL.

This clonotype was detected ten times or more. The CDR3 loop is CASSLSPKPEAFF. The CDR3 bases are TGTGCCAGCAGCTTAAGTCCGAAGCCTGAAGCTTTCTTT. This chain uses TRBV13 with TRBJ1-1; D ambiguous. Germline CDR1 is PRHDT and CDR2 is FYEKMQ (reference sequence). The CDR3 sequence is 13 residues long. V was trimmed by 2 bases and J by 6 bases, leaving 10 bases between them.

This clonotype was recorded at least ten times. The chain employs TRBV4-2 and TRBJ2-7, with a tentative D call TRBD2 (5 bases). The CDR3 totals 15 residues. Trimming removed 3 bases at V and 4 bases at J, with 16 bases between. CDR1 is LGHNA, CDR2 YNFKEQ, per germline. The CDR3 reads CASSQIQDPGYEQYF. In DNA form, the CDR3 reads TGTGCCAGCAGCCAGATCCAGGACCCGGGGTACGAGCAGTACTTC.

This clonotype is deemed hyperexpanded (1% or more). This rearrangement joins TRBV10-3 to TRBJ2-7; the match to TRBD2 covers 12 bases. Germline V gene lookup returns CDR1 ENHRY and CDR2 SYGVKD. CDR3 length: 11 residues. The V and J ends lost 10 bases and 7 bases, in that order; junction bases with no gene match: 2. The chain's CDR3 is CATTSGREQYF. In DNA form, the CDR3 reads TGTGCCACGACTAGCGGGAGAGAGCAGTACTTC.

This clonotype was detected many times. The rearrangement joins TRBV25-1 to TRBJ1-1; no clear D. This CDR3 is built from 13 residues. V lost 6 bases to trimming and J lost 4 bases, with 12 bases between them. The germline CDR1 and CDR2 sequences are MGHDK and SYGVNS. The CDR3 sequence: CASSLGLGTEAFF. In DNA form, the CDR3 reads TGTGCCAGCAGCCTTGGACTGGGCACTGAAGCTTTCTTT.

The chain couples TRBV9 to TRBJ2-5; D is undetermined. This CDR3 spans 14 amino acids. Germline CDR1 and CDR2: SGDLS and YYNGEE. V was trimmed by 3 bases and J by 8 bases, leaving 17 bases between them. The CDR3 DNA is TGTGCCAGCAGCGGGGTCCCGACGCTAGATACCCAGTACTTC. The encoded protein is CASSGVPTLDTQYF.

In its sample, this clonotype was seen a few times. V and J are TRBV5-8 and TRBJ2-5; weak D call: TRBD2 (5 bases). This CDR3 is 17 amino acids long. V lost 4 bases to trimming and J lost 0 bases, with 19 bases between them. Germline loops: CDR1 SGHTS, CDR2 YDEGEE. The CDR3, as DNA: TGTGCCAGCAGCCTCGATCGGGGTTTACCGTACCAAGAGACCCAGTACTTC. This gives the protein CASSLDRGLPYQETQYF.